Listed here is a single T cell receptor beta chain. Its antigen remains unknown. The entry originates in a study of T cell repertoires in cytomegalovirus infection. For the study at large: As its CMV epitopes, the study selected recently identified HLA-C-restricted and well-studied HLA-B-restricted targets. Study-wide results and limits: Dominant in the ex vivo response were TCR beta clonotypes restricted by HLA-C and specific for CMV. Cumulative public TCR beta family frequency identified carriers of CMV plus the relevant HLA.

Trimming took off 6 bases at V and 8 bases at J, with 13 bases between the two ends. Germline V lookup: CDR1 MDHEN, CDR2 SYDVKM. This CDR3 spans 12 amino acids. TCRdb independently ran MiXCR on the reads; one entry per CDR3 protein. In the table there are roughly 700,000 distinct CDR3 sequences, roughly 33% of which are singletons. The clonotype originates from a human donor in good health (CMV status not recorded). Some clones in this sample may be carry-over from other donors' samples. Sample: cultured PBMCs, taken from culture after CMV antigen stimulation. The chain joins TRBV28 to TRBJ1-1; possibly TRBD1 for D (6 bases). CDR3: CASSLLRGEAFF. For the CDR3, the DNA is TGTGCCAGCAGCCTACTTAGGGGGGAAGCTTTCTTT.